Given below is one T cell receptor beta chain in context. Some clones are missing from TCRdb's copy, which holds only in-frame ones; the method was immunoSEQ multiplex PCR. The table lists about 93,000 clones, 81% of them singletons. The data derive from a study of PD-1 blockade in classical Hodgkin lymphoma. Every single patient, without exception, relapsed after autologous stem cell transplantation, and brentuximab vedotin exposure varied. Complete response, partial response or progressive disease made up the best responses. This CDR3 is built from 18 residues. The rearrangement joins TRBV21-1 to TRBJ2-7; TRBD2 reflects the table's D call only, with no check against the DNA. TRBV21-1 is labeled a pseudogene. This receptor was taken from a human donor with classical Hodgkin lymphoma. The material sequenced was peripheral blood mononuclear cells (PBMCs), taken before the second cycle of nivolumab. Here the CDR3 DNA reads TGTGCCAGCAGCAAAGCTCGGACTAGCCCCAACGTATCCTACGAGCAGTACTTC. Translating it yields CASSKARTSPNVSYEQYF.